The clone carrying this TCR beta chain appeared a few times. Arm-PCR of CDR3 regions and iRepertoire HTBI primers were used to build TCR beta libraries. MiXCR was run by TCRdb on the multiplex PCR reads, yielding one entry per CDR3 protein. This sample carries 450,000 or so distinct CDR3 sequences, less than 25% of them seen once, and the ten largest clones take 7% to 9.5%. Time point defined: persistent/refractory GD, antithyroid drugs over 5 years with positive TRAb. The TCR library was made from RNA extracted from PBMCs. These data come from a study of regulatory T cells in long-lasting Graves disease. Deletions cut 4 bases from V and 4 bases from J, with 14 bases between. CDR1 is LNHDA and CDR2 is SQIVND in the germline V gene (reference sequence). The CDR3 has 14 residues.

The chain is built from TRBV19 and TRBJ2-7, with D hard to call. Sequences were derived from peripheral blood mononuclear cells (PBMCs), sampled when the disease was refractory, from a patient treated with antithyroid drugs. This TCR derives from a female donor with Graves disease. The CDR3 reads CASSTKALTYEQYF. CDR3 DNA: TGTGCCAGTAGTACGAAGGCCCTAACTTACGAGCAGTACTTC.